One sample yielded the 2 T cell receptor beta chains listed below, sequenced in a study of blood T cell repertoires in COVID-19. Produced via immunoSEQ multiplex PCR; TCRdb's table is partial and in-frame only. The repertoire holds 400,000 to 550,000 clones, about 85% seen once, with 1.5% to 2% in the top ten. The sample was PBMCs or T cells enriched from blood (not recorded which). These receptors all stem from a woman between 18 and 29 years old with acute COVID-19.

This clone has just a few counts. The CDR3 loop is CASSIVRTNYGYTF. The CDR3 nucleotides are TGTGCCAGTAGTATAGTGAGGACTAACTATGGCTACACCTTC. This chain joins TRBV19 and TRBJ1-2; D is undetermined. Trimming took off 1 base at V and 0 bases at J, with 6 bases between the two ends. The CDR3 contains 14 residues. CDR1 and CDR2 (germline): LNHDA, SQIVND (reference sequence).

The count of this clone is one. The V gene is TRBV27, the J gene TRBJ2-5, with 7 bases identical to TRBD2. J lost 5 bases, V lost 3 bases, and 9 bases had no gene match. The CDR3 spans 15 residues. Germline V gene lookup returns CDR1 MNHEY and CDR2 SMNVEV (reference sequence). The CDR3 DNA sequence: TGTGCCAGCAGTTTCCGGGGAGGGATAGGCGAGACCCAGTACTTC. This gives the protein CASSFRGGIGETQYF.